Listed here is a single T cell receptor beta chain. The antigen is not known. This specimen comes from a study of shared clonotypes between healthy human individuals. Whole-study results and caveats: Represented genetic and exposure-history diversity was restricted by having few donors.

Authors' analysis steps: Filtering was not the same, since immunoSEQ gave junction-only sequences without quality scores. Method: immunoSEQ multiplex PCR; TCRdb's copy keeps in-frame clones and lacks some. From that table come the V and J calls and clone size; the DNA was used to work out D and trimming. The sample records about half a million clones, approximately 82% being singletons. Germline V lookup: CDR1 SGHDT, CDR2 YYEEEE. The ends were cut back, 2 bases at V and 3 bases at J, with 8 bases in the middle. This CDR3 spans 13 amino acids. The specimen sequenced was PBMCs. The source is a woman aged 40 to 50 in good health. Some clones in this sample may be carry-over from other donors' samples. This chain uses TRBV5-6 with TRBJ1-1, with D unresolved. The CDR3 loop is CASSLSQYTEAFF. CDR3 nucleotide sequence: TGTGCCAGCAGCTTATCTCAATACACTGAAGCTTTCTTT.